The 8 T cell receptor beta chains below come from one sample, sequenced in a study of cytomegalovirus exposure and HLA in healthy donors. PCR involved 60 Vbeta and 13 Jbeta primers. Only in-frame clones appear in the TCRdb table, and some are missing; sequencing was by immunoSEQ multiplex PCR. The sample has about 160,000 clones, 75% to 85% seen once; the top ten hold roughly 0.76%. The sequencing input was PBMCs. These receptors were taken from a female donor in good health and CMV-seronegative.

The chain couples TRBV21-1 to TRBJ2-5; TRBD2 is the table's D call and was not checked against the DNA. TRBV21-1 is tagged as a pseudogene. The CDR3 sequence is 20 residues long. This chain's CDR3 is CASSKDVGLAGGPYQETQYF. DNA for the CDR3: TGTGCCAGCAGCAAAGATGTAGGACTAGCGGGAGGCCCGTACCAAGAGACCCAGTACTTC.

The CDR3 region is CASSMSSYNEQFF. For the CDR3, the DNA is TGTGCCAGCAGCATGAGCTCCTACAATGAGCAGTTCTTC. The rearrangement joins TRBV9 to TRBJ2-1; D gene unclear. CDR3 length equals 13 residues. V was pared by 4 bases and J by 0 bases, with 5 bases between. Germline assignment: CDR1 SGDLS and CDR2 YYNGEE.

J is TRBJ1-1 and V is TRBV6-5, with 7 bases aligning to TRBD1. V was clipped by 0 bases and J by 4 bases; unmatched bases: 2. Germline-derived CDR1 and CDR2 are MNHEY and SVGAGI. The CDR3 loop spans 14 amino acids. This CDR3 reads CASSYSSGGTEAFF. Written as DNA, the CDR3 is TGTGCCAGCAGTTACTCTTCAGGGGGCACTGAAGCTTTCTTT.

With respect to this clone: One end of the junction varies from germline; a read error may be responsible. CDR3 residues: CASTRTGGAAGANGLTF. In DNA, the CDR3 is TGTGCCAGTACAAGGACAGGGGGCGCCGCTGGGGCCAACGGCCTGACTTTC. V is TRBV27 and J is TRBJ2-6, with 11 bases that match TRBD1. Germline values: CDR1 MNHEY, CDR2 SMNVEV (reference sequence). This CDR3 region has 17 residues.

The chain has TRBV7-8 and TRBJ1-1, with a weak D call TRBD1 (5 bases). The V gene lost 1 base and the J gene lost 1 base, with 16 bases spanning the gap. The germline V gene encodes CDR1 SGHVS and CDR2 FQNEAQ. The CDR3 is made up of 17 amino acids. This CDR3 is CASSLGMIKTANTEAFF. As DNA, the CDR3 is TGTGCCAGCAGCTTAGGGATGATCAAGACAGCGAACACTGAAGCTTTCTTT.

As DNA, the CDR3 is TGTGCCAGCAAGAATACAGGGGGCGACTATGGCTACACCTTC. It encodes CASKNTGGDYGYTF. V is TRBV6-1 and J is TRBJ1-2; 9 positions agree with TRBD1. The germline V gene has CDR1 MNHNS and CDR2 SASEGT. Losses at the gene ends were 7 bases for V and 3 bases for J; bases not matched to a gene: 6. The CDR3 extends over 14 amino acids.

This clone is a singleton in its sample. V usage is TRBV13 and J usage is TRBJ2-2, with 8 bases that match TRBD2. J was trimmed by 6 bases and V by 4 bases; bases with no gene match: 7. Germline lookup yields CDR1 PRHDT and CDR2 FYEKMQ (reference sequence). This CDR3 comprises 15 residues. The chain's CDR3 is CASSWGTRRAGELFF. CDR3 in DNA: TGTGCCAGCAGCTGGGGGACTAGGAGGGCCGGGGAGCTGTTTTTT.

This clone was counted once. The chain couples TRBV30 to TRBJ2-3, with 8 nucleotides matching TRBD1. The CDR3 length is 14 residues. J lost 4 bases, V lost 2 bases, and 5 bases had no gene match. The germline CDR1 and CDR2 sequences are GTSNPN and SVGIG (reference sequence). The CDR3 sequence: CAWSFTGGPDTQYF. In nucleotides, the CDR3 is TGTGCCTGGAGTTTTACAGGGGGTCCAGATACGCAGTATTTT.